The 12 T cell receptor beta chains given below trace back to one sample, sequenced in a study of blood T cell repertoires in COVID-19. Sequencing used immunoSEQ multiplex PCR; TCRdb keeps in-frame clones, though not all of them. The table records fewer than 150,000 clones, about nine tenths of them present only once. Sequencing was done on a sample of peripheral blood. The receptors derive from a human donor in a cohort sampled during active COVID-19.

The chain uses TRBV4-2 and TRBJ2-3; 9 bases are shared with TRBD2. CDR1 and CDR2 from the germline V gene are LGHNA and YNFKEQ. V trimming: 0 bases; J trimming: 1 base; junction bases outside the gene matches: 8. This CDR3 has 18 residues. CDR3: CASSQDGGSGGGTDTQYF. For the CDR3, the DNA is TGTGCCAGCAGCCAAGATGGGGGTAGCGGGGGAGGCACAGATACGCAGTATTTT.

This clone was counted a few times. The gene calls are TRBV7-9 and TRBJ1-4; the D gene is possibly TRBD1 (5 bases). CDR1 is SEHNR, CDR2 FQNEAQ, per germline (reference sequence). The CDR3 is made up of 14 amino acids. Deletions cut 11 bases from V and 8 bases from J, with 21 bases between. In DNA, the CDR3 is TGTGCCTCGGGGGGGAAAATTACCGGGGAAAAACTGTTTTTT. Translating gives CASGGKITGEKLFF.

The V call is TRBV19, the J call TRBJ2-1; 8 bases are a match to TRBD2. Per the germline V gene, CDR1 is LNHDA and CDR2 is SQIVND (reference sequence). CDR3 length equals 16 residues. V shed 3 bases, J shed 9 bases, and the junction held 13 bases outside the gene matches. CDR3 nucleotides: TGTGCCAGTAGTATCAGTAGCACTAGCGGTATAAGTGAGCAGTTCTTC. Residues: CASSISSTSGISEQFF.

The table lists this clone with a count of one. In DNA, the CDR3 is TGTGCCAGTAGTCCCCGGTCCGCCGGGACTAGCGGCTACAATGAGCAGTTCTTC. This codes for CASSPRSAGTSGYNEQFF. V is TRBV19 and J is TRBJ2-1; 11 positions agree with TRBD2. Looked up from germline, CDR1 is LNHDA and CDR2 is SQIVND (reference sequence). CDR3 length: 18 amino acids. V lost 5 bases, J lost 3 bases, and 12 bases stayed unmatched.

This clone was seen only once. This chain connects TRBV9 to TRBJ2-3; 11 nucleotides align to TRBD2. Germline V CDR1 and CDR2: SGDLS, YYNGEE. The CDR3 totals 17 residues. V lost 0 bases and J lost 6; bases outside the gene matches: 9. CDR3 loop: CASSVALSGGAGDTQYF. The CDR3, as DNA: TGTGCCAGCAGCGTAGCCCTTAGCGGGGGGGCCGGGGATACGCAGTATTTT.

The chain is built from TRBV18 and TRBJ2-1; D gene unclear. The CDR3 is 13 amino acids. Germline V gene data show CDR1 as KGHSH and CDR2 as LQKENI. V was shortened by 3 bases and J by 5 bases, with 8 bases between the two germline ends. CDR3 DNA: TGTGCCAGCTCACCTAGTTCCCACAATGAGCAGTTCTTC. Translated: CASSPSSHNEQFF.

The chain links TRBV24-1 to TRBJ2-7, with 7 bases aligning to TRBD1. This CDR3 has 15 residues. Trimming at V came to 2 bases and at J to 3 bases, leaving 6 bases not matched to a gene. Germline-derived CDR1 and CDR2 are KGHDR and SFDVKD. CDR3: CATSDSKGTVYEQYF. The CDR3 DNA reads as TGTGCCACCAGTGATTCGAAAGGGACAGTCTACGAGCAGTACTTC.

The chain employs TRBV29-1 and TRBJ2-1, with 7 positions matching TRBD1. CDR3 length: 13 amino acids. From germline, CDR1 is SQVTM and CDR2 ANQGSEA. Trimming cost V 8 bases and J 10 bases; bases outside gene matches: 14. This chain's CDR3 is CSLTTGSPREQFF. CDR3 nucleotide sequence: TGCAGCCTGACGACAGGGTCCCCACGGGAGCAGTTCTTC.

This clone showed up just once. This rearrangement joins TRBV29-1 to TRBJ1-2; TRBD1 matches 7 bases. Germline CDR1 reads SQVTM; CDR2 reads ANQGSEA. CDR3 length: 15 residues. The V segment lost 0 bases and the J segment 8 bases; nucleotides outside the gene matches: 12. CDR3 region: CSVEEWTGRSDGYTF. The CDR3 nucleotides are TGCAGCGTTGAAGAGTGGACAGGAAGGTCCGACGGCTACACCTTC.

The chain recombines TRBV3-1 (or the pseudogene TRBV3-2) with TRBJ2-3; D perhaps matches TRBD2 (6 bases). From germline, CDR1 is LGHDT and CDR2 YNNKEL (reference sequence). The ends were cut back, 1 base at V and 5 bases at J, with 19 bases in the middle. The length of the CDR3 is 17 residues. CDR3 sequence (DNA): TGTGCCAGCAGCCAAGGACCGGGGGTTAACAGAGGAGATACGCAGTATTTT. It yields the protein CASSQGPGVNRGDTQYF.

The chain combines TRBV5-4 with TRBJ1-3; no definite D call. Trimming pared 3 bases from V and 0 bases from J, leaving 10 bases between. Germline assignment: CDR1 SGHNT and CDR2 YYREEE (reference sequence). This CDR3 is built from 15 residues. The CDR3 sequence is CASSSWAGSGNTIYF. The CDR3 region has the DNA TGTGCCAGCAGCTCATGGGCGGGCTCTGGAAACACCATATATTTT.

The chain couples TRBV27 to TRBJ2-2; TRBD1 is a possible D gene (6 bases). CDR3 size: 19 residues. Germline-derived CDR1 and CDR2 are MNHEY and SMNVEV (reference sequence). V was pared by 6 bases and J by 1 base, with 24 bases between. CDR3 DNA sequence: TGTGCCAGCAGCCTAGGCCCTATAGGGGGTGGAATGAACACCGGGGAGCTGTTTTTT. The encoded protein is CASSLGPIGGGMNTGELFF.